Listed below are T cell receptor beta chains from one sample, sequenced in a study of Tregs in tolerant kidney transplant recipients. Sequenced by immunoSEQ multiplex PCR; TCRdb stores in-frame clones only, minus some. The sample holds about 94,000 clones, more than 85% seen once. Sequences were derived from CD4+ T cells from blood, sampled before the transplant. All receptors come from a human donor who received a combined kidney and bone marrow transplant. The CDR3 runs from the conserved cysteine through the conserved F or W. The D gene is left open where the match is weak. Only some rows state a clone size, as once, few, many or a class for expanded clones.

J: TRBJ2-1
V: TRBV7-2
D: .
size: .
CDR3: CASRPMAPGRNEQFF
DNA: TGTGCCAGCAGACCTATGGCCCCTGGGAGGAATGAGCAGTTCTTC

J: TRBJ1-6
V: TRBV18
D: TRBD1
size: .
CDR3: CASSPSGTGSSPLHF
DNA: TGTGCCAGCTCACCGTCCGGGACAGGGTCCTCCCCCCTCCACTTT

J: TRBJ2-7
V: TRBV5-5
D: TRBD2
size: .
CDR3: CASSQGLAGPYEQYF
DNA: TGTGCCAGCAGCCAGGGACTAGCGGGGCCCTACGAGCAGTACTTC

J: TRBJ2-3
V: TRBV7-3
D: .
size: .
CDR3: CASSPPGSLSPDTQYF
DNA: TGTGCCAGCAGCCCCCCGGGTAGTTTGTCTCCAGATACGCAGTATTTT

J: TRBJ2-1
V: TRBV5-1
D: .
size: .
CDR3: CASSLFARDPYNEQFF
DNA: TGCGCCAGCAGCTTGTTTGCGCGGGACCCCTACAATGAGCAGTTCTTC

J: TRBJ2-3
V: TRBV7-2
D: .
size: .
CDR3: CASSLWGTHDTQYF
DNA: TGTGCCAGCAGCCTGTGGGGCACGCACGATACGCAGTATTTT

J: TRBJ2-7
V: TRBV11-2
D: TRBD2
size: .
CDR3: CASSLVVSLSGRSYEQYF
DNA: TGTGCCAGCAGCTTAGTAGTGTCGCTTAGCGGGAGGAGCTACGAGCAGTACTTC

J: TRBJ1-4
V: TRBV4-3
D: .
size: .
CDR3: CASSQEGPRPNEKLFF
DNA: TGCGCCAGCAGCCAAGAGGGTCCGAGGCCAAATGAAAAACTGTTTTTT

J: TRBJ1-1
V: TRBV12-2
D: .
size: .
CDR3: CASRLAVGPHLGAFF
DNA: TGTGCAAGTCGCTTAGCGGTGGGGCCTCACCTGGGGGCTTTCTTT

J: TRBJ2-1
V: TRBV7-2
D: TRBD2
size: .
CDR3: CASSLEPSGGRRTEQFF
DNA: TGTGCCAGCAGCTTAGAGCCTAGCGGGGGTAGGAGGACTGAGCAGTTCTTC

J: TRBJ2-3
V: TRBV12-5
D: TRBD1
size: .
CDR3: CASGLVLPRDRVRADTQYF
DNA: TGTGCTAGTGGTTTGGTACTTCCGCGGGACAGGGTAAGGGCAGATACGCAGTATTTT

J: TRBJ2-7
V: TRBV4-2
D: .
size: .
CDR3: CASSQSAGINLYEQYF
DNA: TGTGCCAGCAGCCAGTCAGCCGGGATTAACTTGTACGAGCAGTACTTC

J: TRBJ2-1
V: TRBV27
D: .
size: once
CDR3: CASSLSFIGSYEQFF
DNA: TGTGCCAGCAGTTTATCGTTTATCGGGTCATATGAGCAGTTCTTC